One and the same sample provided the 12 T cell receptor beta chains below, sequenced in a study of regulatory T cells in long-lasting Graves disease. The TCR beta library used iRepertoire HTBI primers with Arm-PCR amplification of CDR3. Using its own MiXCR run on the multiplex PCR reads, TCRdb lists one record per CDR3 protein. The table includes 450,000 or so distinct CDR3 sequences, more than 20% detected once. Stated time point: persistent/refractory GD, antithyroid drugs over 5 years with positive TRAb. TCR sequences were obtained from RNA taken from PBMCs. The material was peripheral blood mononuclear cells (PBMCs), obtained when the disease was refractory, from a patient treated with antithyroid drugs. The receptors were sampled from a female donor with Graves disease.

This clonotype was recorded at least ten times. The chain has TRBV18 and TRBJ1-5; possibly TRBD1 for D (5 bases). CDR1 and CDR2 (germline): KGHSH, LQKENI. The germline V and J ends were trimmed by 6 bases and 8 bases, with 20 bases remaining between them. This CDR3 comprises 15 residues. The CDR3 sequence: CASSPTGTPGEPQHF. CDR3 sequence (DNA): TGTGCCAGCTCTCCCACCGGGACTCCGGGGGAGCCCCAGCATTTT. Supplemented by reference TRBV18 and TRBJ1-5, the full variable domain reads NAGVMQNPRHLVRRRGQEARLRCSPMKGHSHVYWYRQLPEEGLKFMVYLQKENIIDESGMPKERFSAEFPKEGPSILRIQQVVRGDSAAYFCASSPTGTPGEPQHFGDGTRLSIL.

This clonotype was seen many times. The chain uses TRBV12-3 or TRBV12-4 and TRBJ1-1; D ambiguous. The V gene lost 3 bases and the J gene lost 0 bases, with 5 bases spanning the gap. The CDR3 runs 13 residues. Here the CDR3 DNA reads TGTGCCAGCAGTTTCCCAATGAACACTGAAGCTTTCTTT. Residues: CASSFPMNTEAFF.

This sequence joins TRBV7-6 and TRBJ2-2; 10 bases agree with TRBD2. Germline V CDR1 and CDR2: SGHVS, FNYEAQ. Unmatched junction bases numbered 6, after V lost 0 bases and J lost 5 bases. The CDR3 is 17 amino acids. For the CDR3, the DNA is TGTGCCAGCAGCTTAGCCAGCGGGAGGGCCGGGACCGGGGAGCTGTTTTTT. Protein product: CASSLASGRAGTGELFF. Supplemented by reference TRBV7-6 and TRBJ2-2, the full variable domain reads GAGVSQSPRYKVTKRGQDVALRCDPISGHVSLYWYRQALGQGPEFLTYFNYEAQQDKSGLPNDRFSAERPEGSISTLTIQRTEQRDSAMYRCASSLASGRAGTGELFFGEGSRLTVL.

This clonotype was picked up many times. The V call is TRBV12-3 or TRBV12-4, the J call TRBJ1-3; D is unresolved. Deletions cut 6 bases from V and 15 bases from J, with 18 bases between. This CDR3 spans 12 amino acids. This CDR3 reads CASSSYSLAGYF. The CDR3 DNA reads as TGTGCCAGCAGCTCATACTCCTTGGCGGGATATTTT.

This clonotype was detected many times. The chain combines TRBV28 with TRBJ1-3; D call uncertain. Trimming shortened V by 7 bases and J by 0 bases, and 7 bases separated the two germline ends. Germline CDR1 is MDHEN and CDR2 is SYDVKM. CDR3 size: 13 residues. This CDR3 is CASTGYSGNTIYF. The CDR3 DNA reads TGTGCCAGCACCGGTTACTCTGGAAACACCATATATTTT.

This clonotype was recorded many times. This sequence joins TRBV15 and TRBJ1-1; TRBD1 matches at 9 bases. Germline CDR1 is LNHNV and CDR2 is YYDKDF (reference sequence). Unmatched junction bases numbered 3, after V lost 1 base and J lost 6 bases. CDR3 length: 14 amino acids. CDR3 sequence (DNA): TGTGCCACCAGCAGAGGGGGACAGGGTTCTGAAGCTTTCTTT. It encodes CATSRGGQGSEAFF.

This clonotype was seen once. The chain recombines TRBV4-1 with TRBJ1-2; 7 nucleotides agree with TRBD1. This CDR3 spans 13 amino acids. The V gene end was trimmed by 1 base and the J gene end by 7 bases; junction bases not matched to a gene: 3. In germline, CDR1 is MGHRA, CDR2 YSYEKL. CDR3 loop: CASSQANRGGYTF. In nucleotides, the CDR3 is TGCGCCAGCAGCCAAGCCAACAGGGGTGGCTACACCTTC.

The chain employs TRBV18 and TRBJ2-2; 11 nucleotides align to TRBD2. CDR1 is KGHSH, CDR2 LQKENI, per germline. V gave up 6 bases and J gave up 4 bases; unmatched junction bases: 4. The CDR3 extends over 15 amino acids. CDR3: CASSSGTSGTGELFF. CDR3 bases: TGTGCCAGCTCGTCCGGGACTAGCGGCACCGGGGAGCTGTTTTTT.

This clonotype was counted between two and nine times. This chain links TRBV12-3 or TRBV12-4 with TRBJ2-5, with D perhaps assigned TRBD1 or TRBD2 (6 bases each). The ends were cut back, 1 base at V and 5 bases at J, with 11 bases in the middle. This CDR3 has 14 residues. The CDR3 loop reads CASSLEQGGETQYF. Here the CDR3 DNA reads TGTGCCAGCAGTTTAGAACAGGGAGGTGAGACCCAGTACTTC.

This clonotype was counted only a few times. V and J are TRBV4-1 and TRBJ1-2; maybe TRBD1 (6 bases). The V end lost 0 bases, the J end lost 2 bases, and 7 bases lay between the germline ends. There are 14 residues in the CDR3. Germline V gene lookup returns CDR1 MGHRA and CDR2 YSYEKL. The chain's CDR3 is CASSQETGNYGYTF. The CDR3 DNA follows: TGCGCCAGCAGCCAAGAAACAGGGAACTATGGCTACACCTTC.

The chain uses TRBV14 and TRBJ1-2; D remains unclear. CDR1 and CDR2 (germline): SGHDN, FVKESK. The CDR3 is 14 residues long. Deletions cut 0 bases from V and 4 bases from J, with 9 bases between. CDR3: CASSQDRWGYGYTF. CDR3 sequence (DNA): TGTGCCAGCAGCCAAGATAGGTGGGGCTATGGCTACACCTTC.

This clonotype has a handful of counts. The chain combines TRBV18 with TRBJ1-1; no clear D. V was pared by 5 bases and J by 0 bases, with 13 bases between. The CDR3 is 15 residues long. Germline values: CDR1 KGHSH, CDR2 LQKENI. The CDR3 DNA follows: TGTGCCAGCTCAAGAGATCAAAGCATGAACACTGAAGCTTTCTTT. Residues: CASSRDQSMNTEAFF.